Below are 23 T cell receptor beta chains sequenced from a single sample in a study of shared clonotypes between healthy human individuals. The method was immunoSEQ multiplex PCR; TCRdb's version includes in-frame clones alone and lacks a portion of them. Of over 2 million clones in the sample, about nine tenths were seen once. The sequencing sample was made of naive CD4+ T cells from PBMCs. Sample subset: CD45RA+ positively selected. These receptors all come from a man aged 18 to 30 in good health. Some clones in this sample may be carry-over from other donors' samples.

Comment on this clone: Other DNA sequences from this sample encode an identical CDR3 as well. This chain connects TRBV9 to TRBJ2-6; TRBD1 matches at 7 bases. The J segment lost 2 bases and the V segment lost 2 bases, leaving 1 base of the junction unmatched. Germline V gene sequence: CDR1 SGDLS, CDR2 YYNGEE. The CDR3 covers 15 residues. The CDR3 nucleotides read TGTGCCAGCAGCGTCGGGACAGCTGGGGCCAACGTCCTGACTTTC. It translates to CASSVGTAGANVLTF.

The CDR3: CASSLRGRGSGEQFF. For the CDR3, the DNA is TGTGCCAGCAGCTTGCGAGGGCGCGGGAGTGGTGAGCAGTTCTTC. This sequence joins TRBV11-2 and TRBJ2-1; the match to TRBD2 covers 7 bases. The CDR3 is 15 amino acids. The germline CDR1 and CDR2 sequences are SGHAT and FQNNGV. The V gene end was trimmed by 3 bases and the J gene end by 9 bases; junction bases not matched to a gene: 11.

In this sample, this clone turned up a few times. This chain connects TRBV9 to TRBJ2-7; D is possibly TRBD2 (6 bases). This CDR3 region has 16 residues. V was cut by 4 bases and J by 2 bases, with 19 bases left in between. Germline V gene data show CDR1 as SGDLS and CDR2 as YYNGEE. The CDR3: CASSRSGVALAYEQYF. CDR3 coding DNA: TGTGCCAGCAGCCGTTCGGGGGTAGCGCTCGCCTACGAGCAGTACTTC.

The chain is built from TRBV27 and TRBJ1-5, with no clear D. The germline V gene encodes CDR1 MNHEY and CDR2 SMNVEV (reference sequence). This CDR3 contains 16 residues. With 5 bases removed from V and 2 bases from J, the gap between germline ends came to 16 bases. The CDR3 DNA follows: TGTGCCAGCAGTGCCATAGGCATTCGGGGCAATCAGCCCCAGCATTTT. This sequence encodes CASSAIGIRGNQPQHF.

This clone was picked up one time. In DNA, the CDR3 is TGTGCCAGCAGCGGCGGACTAGCGGGAGCCTTTTCTAGCACAGATACGCAGTATTTT. This codes for CASSGGLAGAFSSTDTQYF. V is TRBV5-6 and J is TRBJ2-3, with 13 nucleotides matching TRBD2. The length of the CDR3 is 19 residues. Germline trimming cut 4 bases from V and 0 bases from J; bases unmatched to any gene: 11. Germline CDR1 reads SGHDT; CDR2 reads YYEEEE. Full variable domain (remainder filled in from reference TRBV5-6 and TRBJ2-3): DAGVTQSPTHLIKTRGQQVTLRCSPKSGHDTVSWYQQALGQGPQFIFQYYEEEERQRGNFPDRFSGHQFPNYSSELNVNALLLGDSALYLCASSGGLAGAFSSTDTQYFGPGTRLTVL.

About this clone itself: This CDR3 is also generated by other DNA sequences in the sample. This chain uses TRBV11-2 with TRBJ2-7; D remains unclear. CDR3 length: 14 residues. With 1 base removed from V and 4 bases from J, the gap between germline ends came to 11 bases. CDR1 is SGHAT and CDR2 is FQNNGV in the germline V gene. The CDR3 sequence: CASSLGVSTYEQYF. In DNA, the CDR3 is TGTGCCAGCAGCTTAGGCGTTAGCACGTACGAGCAGTACTTC.

The chain combines TRBV4-1 with TRBJ2-1; TRBD2 aligns across 13 bases. The junction had 11 bases not matched to a gene; V was cut back by 1 base and J by 8 bases. The CDR3 extends over 18 amino acids. Germline CDR1 is MGHRA and CDR2 is YSYEKL. CDR3 protein: CASSQVNSGLAGADEQFF. In DNA form, the CDR3 reads TGCGCCAGCAGCCAAGTCAATTCAGGACTAGCGGGAGCGGATGAGCAGTTCTTC.

This sequence joins TRBV4-1 and TRBJ1-5; D unresolved. This CDR3 has 13 residues. CDR1 and CDR2 (germline): MGHRA, YSYEKL. Trimming removed 1 base at V and 4 bases at J, with 5 bases between. The CDR3 loop is CASSQGWNQPQHF. DNA of the CDR3: TGCGCCAGCAGCCAAGGTTGGAATCAGCCCCAGCATTTT.

The genes are TRBV7-8 and TRBJ2-1, with 10 bases that match TRBD2. There are 15 residues in the CDR3. Germline lookup yields CDR1 SGHVS and CDR2 FQNEAQ. V was clipped by 5 bases and J by 7 bases; unmatched bases: 8. The CDR3 sequence: CASSRTSGGRNEQFF. The CDR3 nucleotides are TGTGCCAGCAGCAGGACTAGCGGAGGGAGGAATGAGCAGTTCTTC.

The genes are TRBV5-1 and TRBJ2-3; D unresolved. The germline gives CDR1 SGHRS, CDR2 YFSETQ. Trimming cost V 7 bases and J 6 bases, with 15 bases left between them. The CDR3 sequence is 13 residues long. CDR3 in amino acids: CASGQALGDTQYF. The CDR3 DNA is TGCGCCAGCGGCCAAGCTTTGGGGGATACGCAGTATTTT.

Notes on this clone: This specimen includes other DNA sequences encoding the same CDR3. The chain has TRBV28 and TRBJ2-1; 7 nucleotides match TRBD1. Trimming at V came to 4 bases and at J to 2 bases, leaving 2 bases not matched to a gene. Per germline, CDR1 MDHEN and CDR2 SYDVKM. This CDR3 comprises 14 residues. The CDR3 DNA sequence: TGTGCCAGCAGTTCCCAGGGGGCCTACAATGAGCAGTTCTTC. It is translated as CASSSQGAYNEQFF.

The rearrangement uses TRBV7-8 and TRBJ2-2, with TRBD1 identical over 10 bases. This CDR3 contains 16 residues. The ends lost 5 bases at V and 3 bases at J; junction bases unmatched: 6. Germline V gives CDR1 SGHVS, CDR2 FQNEAQ. CDR3 in amino acids: CASSPGDRGYTGELFF. DNA of the CDR3: TGTGCCAGCAGCCCAGGGGACAGGGGATACACCGGGGAGCTGTTTTTT.

This rearrangement joins TRBV11-2 to TRBJ2-7, with a possible D match to TRBD2 (6 bases). The V gene's germline CDR1 is SGHAT and CDR2 FQNNGV. The CDR3 consists of 16 residues. V lost 0 bases, J lost 0 bases, and 12 bases lay in between. CDR3: CASSLEVGSSSYEQYF. CDR3 sequence (DNA): TGTGCCAGCAGCTTAGAAGTCGGGAGCTCCTCCTACGAGCAGTACTTC.

The chain joins TRBV5-1 to TRBJ1-4; maybe TRBD1 (5 bases). The germline V and J ends were trimmed by 4 bases and 4 bases, with 14 bases remaining between them. Germline CDR1 is SGHRS and CDR2 is YFSETQ. This CDR3 has 15 residues. CDR3 in amino acids: CASSPSGKGNEKLFF. The CDR3 coding sequence is TGCGCCAGCAGCCCTTCAGGGAAGGGTAATGAAAAACTGTTTTTT.

CDR3 residues: CASSPWGEGMNTEAFF. CDR3 DNA: TGTGCCAGCAGTCCTTGGGGGGAGGGTATGAACACTGAAGCTTTCTTT. The chain employs TRBV28 and TRBJ1-1, with a weak D call TRBD1 (5 bases). This CDR3 spans 16 amino acids. V was pared by 5 bases and J by 0 bases, with 16 bases between. CDR1 is MDHEN and CDR2 is SYDVKM in the germline V gene.

This clone has only one observation. Other nucleotide sequences from this sample produce the same CDR3. The chain carries TRBV9 and TRBJ2-2, with a weak D call TRBD2 (6 bases). The CDR3 is 15 amino acids. V was pared by 0 bases and J by 1 base, with 7 bases between. The germline V gene has CDR1 SGDLS and CDR2 YYNGEE. The CDR3 reads CASSVGGLNTGELFF. CDR3 nucleotide sequence: TGTGCCAGCAGCGTAGGGGGACTGAACACCGGGGAGCTGTTTTTT.

The chain recombines TRBV2 with TRBJ2-2, with 9 nucleotides matching TRBD1. This CDR3 is built from 17 residues. Germline CDR1 reads SNHLY; CDR2 reads FYNNEI. V lost 6 bases to trimming and J lost 4 bases; unmatched junction nucleotides: 12. CDR3: CASRYRGLLLSTGELFF. CDR3 DNA: TGTGCCAGCAGGTACAGGGGGCTACTGCTCTCCACCGGGGAGCTGTTTTTT.

A note on this clone: The junction and the germline gene differ at one end; a read error may be behind it. The chain links TRBV29-1 to TRBJ2-7; 8 nucleotides line up with TRBD1. This CDR3 spans 12 amino acids. Germline-derived CDR1 and CDR2 are SQVTM and ANQGSEA. As DNA, the CDR3 is TGCAGCGCAGAAGACAGGGGCGCCGAGCGGTACTTC. Translation gives CSAEDRGAERYF.

V is TRBV6-1 and J is TRBJ1-2; 8 bases align to TRBD1. J gave up 4 bases and V 3 bases, and 4 bases lay outside the gene matches. Germline loops: CDR1 MNHNS, CDR2 SASEGT. The CDR3 contains 14 residues. CDR3: CASSDFGQGYGYTF. The CDR3 DNA sequence: TGTGCCAGCAGTGATTTCGGACAGGGCTATGGCTACACCTTC.

The chain carries TRBV5-4 and TRBJ2-2; TRBD1 matches 8 bases. V was pared by 5 bases and J by 3 bases, with 9 bases of the junction left unmatched. Germline assignment: CDR1 SGHNT and CDR2 YYREEE (reference sequence). The CDR3 spans 16 residues. This chain's CDR3 is CASRKPTGADTGELFF. DNA of the CDR3: TGTGCCAGCAGAAAGCCGACAGGGGCGGACACCGGGGAGCTGTTTTTT.

V usage is TRBV29-1 and J usage is TRBJ2-3; D may match TRBD1 or TRBD2 (5 bases each). The CDR3 totals 15 residues. V was cut by 5 bases and J by 2 bases, with 17 bases left in between. CDR1 and CDR2 (germline): SQVTM, ANQGSEA. The CDR3 is CSVSHRDRVTDTQYF. CDR3 sequence (DNA): TGCAGCGTTAGCCACCGGGACCGAGTCACAGATACGCAGTATTTT.

The chain joins TRBV5-1 to TRBJ2-1; 7 positions agree with TRBD2. Germline values: CDR1 SGHRS, CDR2 YFSETQ. The CDR3 is 14 amino acids. Trimming removed 0 bases from V and 8 bases from J; junction bases left unmatched: 5. The CDR3 bases are TGCGCCAGCAGCTTGGGTGGGCTAGCGGATGAGCAGTTCTTC. Amino acid sequence: CASSLGGLADEQFF.

The V gene is TRBV23-1, the J gene TRBJ2-2; a weak D match, TRBD2 (6 bases). TRBV23-1 is an ORF, and what it does is uncertain. Trimming shortened V by 0 bases and J by 1 base, and 15 bases separated the two germline ends. The CDR3 has 18 amino acids. CDR3: CASSQSRRWRENTGELFF. CDR3 in DNA: TGCGCCAGCAGTCAATCCCGCCGCTGGCGGGAGAACACCGGGGAGCTGTTTTTT.